The entry that follows covers one TCR beta chain sequence. The data were taken from a study of blood T cell repertoires in COVID-19. Turning to the study itself: T cells, B-cell-depleted T cells, or PBMCs provided the cDNA or gDNA that served as material.

The V and J ends lost 2 bases and 0 bases respectively, with 5 bases between them. The length of the CDR3 is 13 residues. CDR1 is SGHRS, CDR2 YFSETQ, per germline. Participant reports of clinical history set cohort assignment. The data were produced by immunoSEQ multiplex PCR, yet TCRdb's version contains in-frame clones alone and is incomplete. The sample records 300,000 or so clones, more than 75% being singletons. Input material: PBMCs or T cells enriched from blood (not recorded which). The source of this sequence is a woman between 18 and 29 years old who had recovered from COVID-19. V usage is TRBV5-1 and J usage is TRBJ1-1, with D unresolved. CDR3 sequence (DNA): TGCGCCAGCAGCTTCCAGGTGAACACTGAAGCTTTCTTT. Protein sequence: CASSFQVNTEAFF.